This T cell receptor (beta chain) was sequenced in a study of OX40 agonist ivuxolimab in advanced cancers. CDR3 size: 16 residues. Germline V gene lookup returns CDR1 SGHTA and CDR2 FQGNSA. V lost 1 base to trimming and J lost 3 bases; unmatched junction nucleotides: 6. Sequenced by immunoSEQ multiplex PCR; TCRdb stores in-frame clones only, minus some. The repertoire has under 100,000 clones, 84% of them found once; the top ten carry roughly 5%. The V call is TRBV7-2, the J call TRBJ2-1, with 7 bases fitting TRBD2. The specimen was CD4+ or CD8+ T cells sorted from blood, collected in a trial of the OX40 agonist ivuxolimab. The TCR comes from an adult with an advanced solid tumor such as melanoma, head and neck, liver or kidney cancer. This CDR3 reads CASSLERRELYNEQFF. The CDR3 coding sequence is TGTGCCAGCAGCTTAGAGCGGCGGGAGCTCTACAATGAGCAGTTCTTC.